A single T cell receptor beta chain is shown here with its context. Its antigen remains unknown. The sample belongs to a study of yellow fever vaccine responses in identical twins. TCRdb redid the calling of the RT-PCR reads with MiXCR, one entry per CDR3 protein. This sample has approximately 11,000 distinct CDR3 sequences; 77% occur once, and the top ten carry more than 6.5%. The CDR3 runs to 13 residues. Germline CDR1 and CDR2: MGHRA and YSYEKL. Trimming took 3 bases from V and 4 from J, leaving 8 bases between them. Study conclusions and caveats: As reported, the vaccine T cell response of twins seemed partly convergent and partly personalized.

This receptor was identified in a woman under 30 who received the yellow fever vaccine. Sequenced material: T cells from blood (PBMCs), unsorted or a sorted subset (not recorded which), taken before or after yellow fever vaccination (not recorded which). J is TRBJ2-3 and V is TRBV4-1; D not resolved. The CDR3, as DNA: TGCGCCAGCAGCCAGAGAATAGCAGATACGCAGTATTTT. Residues: CASSQRIADTQYF.